The 17 T cell receptor beta chains reported below all come from one sample, sequenced in a study of blood T cells in healthy people across ages. Using a J-beta primer mix together with a sample-barcoded 5' primer, a second PCR was run for roughly 7 to 11 cycles. TCRdb ran MiXCR on the 5' RACE reads and lists one entry per CDR3 protein. The profile covers more than 750,000 distinct CDR3 sequences, with 25% to 35% appearing a single time and roughly 10% taken by the ten largest. These same records also appear under a second study, on T cells of mothers and their children.

Sample: blood. The receptors were sampled from a middle-aged woman in good health.

This clonotype occurred a few times. The chain couples TRBV27 to TRBJ2-1; TRBD1 matches at 7 bases. CDR1 and CDR2 (germline): MNHEY, SMNVEV (reference sequence). CDR3 length: 15 residues. Unmatched junction bases numbered 8, after V lost 3 bases and J lost 6 bases. The CDR3 loop is CASSFGQVWGNEQFF. In DNA, the CDR3 is TGTGCCAGCAGTTTCGGACAGGTCTGGGGCAATGAGCAGTTCTTC.

This clonotype came up many times. This chain uses TRBV4-2 with TRBJ2-3, with 11 bases fitting TRBD1. The CDR3 consists of 16 residues. V dropped 1 base and J dropped 2; count of bases not matched to a gene: 2. The germline CDR1 and CDR2 sequences are LGHNA and YNFKEQ. In DNA form, the CDR3 reads TGTGCCAGCAGCCAAGTGGGACAGGGGGACACAGATACGCAGTATTTT. It yields the protein CASSQVGQGDTDTQYF.

The chain has TRBV2 and TRBJ2-2; perhaps TRBD1 as D (5 bases). This CDR3 is built from 13 residues. The germline V and J ends were trimmed by 9 bases and 6 bases, with 14 bases remaining between them. Looked up from germline, CDR1 is SNHLY and CDR2 is FYNNEI. The DNA of the CDR3 is TGTGCCAGGGGGCGATACGAGGCCGGGGAGCTGTTTTTT. Protein product: CARGRYEAGELFF.

This clonotype was found a few times. The chain combines TRBV7-2 with TRBJ2-5; 8 bases are shared with TRBD2. Germline values: CDR1 SGHTA, CDR2 FQGNSA. Unmatched junction bases numbered 4, after V lost 1 base and J lost 0 bases. The CDR3 totals 16 residues. The CDR3 coding sequence is TGTGCCAGCAGCTTAGACGGGGGGGTCCACCAAGAGACCCAGTACTTC. The encoded protein is CASSLDGGVHQETQYF.

In its sample, this clonotype was seen a few times. This chain joins TRBV18 and TRBJ2-1, with TRBD1 matching 9 bases. The CDR3 sequence is 14 residues long. Germline V gives CDR1 KGHSH, CDR2 LQKENI. Losses at the gene ends were 11 bases for V and 0 bases for J; bases not matched to a gene: 5. CDR3: CAWTGASSYNEQFF. CDR3 bases: TGTGCCTGGACAGGGGCGAGCTCCTACAATGAGCAGTTCTTC.

This clonotype was found a few times. A much more abundant neighbour one base away suggests this may be a read error. As DNA, the CDR3 is TGTGCCAGCAGCGGTCAGGGGGCCACAAATGAGCAGTTCTTC. This encodes CASSGQGATNEQFF. The rearrangement uses TRBV9 and TRBJ2-1; 8 nucleotides align to TRBD1. The CDR3 is made up of 14 amino acids. Trimming cost V 3 bases and J 7 bases; bases outside gene matches: 6. Per the germline V gene, CDR1 is SGDLS and CDR2 is YYNGEE.

This clonotype occurred a few times. This sequence joins TRBV19 and TRBJ2-1; D is uncertain. V was shortened by 0 bases and J by 5 bases, with 14 bases between the two germline ends. The CDR3 has 16 amino acids. Germline V lookup: CDR1 LNHDA, CDR2 SQIVND (reference sequence). CDR3 loop: CASSIDLAVAHNEQFF. The CDR3 coding sequence is TGTGCCAGTAGTATAGATCTGGCAGTGGCCCACAATGAGCAGTTCTTC.

At least ten counts were recorded for this clonotype. The rearrangement uses TRBV5-8 and TRBJ2-4, with D possibly matching TRBD2 (5 bases). Germline CDR1 and CDR2: SGHTS and YDEGEE. V was shortened by 6 bases and J by 11 bases, with 21 bases between the two germline ends. CDR3 length: 14 amino acids. This chain's CDR3 is CASTMRAGRPVQYF. The CDR3 DNA sequence: TGTGCCAGCACTATGAGGGCAGGACGCCCGGTTCAGTACTTC.

Only a few counts were recorded for this clonotype. The rearrangement links TRBV7-8 to TRBJ2-3, with TRBD2 matching over 8 bases. The CDR3 covers 16 residues. After removal of 1 base from V and 5 bases from J, the junction contained 8 bases not matched to a gene. Germline V lookup: CDR1 SGHVS, CDR2 FQNEAQ. CDR3 nucleotides: TGTGCCAGCAGCTTAGATCGGCTAGCGGGCGGAGATACGCAGTATTTT. This gives the protein CASSLDRLAGGDTQYF.

With respect to this clonotype: Just one base apart from a much larger clone, this may be a read error. The chain has TRBV12-3 or TRBV12-4 and TRBJ2-4; D remains ambiguous. Judging by the DNA end, TRBJ2-7 fits better; the J call may be wrong. This CDR3 comprises 11 residues. CDR3 region: CASSFCNEQYF. CDR3 DNA: TGTGCCAGCAGTTTTTGTAACGAGCAGTACTTC.

The sample holds many counts of this clonotype. The chain is built from TRBV6-6 and TRBJ1-2; D gene unclear. Per germline, CDR1 MNHNY and CDR2 SVGAGI (reference sequence). The length of the CDR3 is 14 residues. Trimming stripped 7 bases from V and 2 bases from J, with 14 bases between. The CDR3: CASINTDLNYGYTF. The CDR3 DNA reads as TGTGCCAGCATTAACACCGACCTGAACTATGGCTACACCTTC.

This clonotype was picked up many times. The CDR3: CASSQQGTVYEQYF. The CDR3 DNA is TGCGCCAGCAGCCAACAGGGGACTGTCTACGAGCAGTACTTC. The chain uses TRBV4-1 and TRBJ2-7, with D perhaps given as TRBD1 or TRBD2 (6 bases each). V dropped 2 bases and J dropped 3 bases, with 11 bases sitting between them. Germline V gene sequence: CDR1 MGHRA, CDR2 YSYEKL. This CDR3 has 14 amino acids.

The chain couples TRBV11-1 to TRBJ1-1; D is uncertain. Germline V lookup: CDR1 SGHAT, CDR2 FQDESV (reference sequence). V was clipped by 5 bases and J by 1 base, with 17 bases between them. CDR3 length equals 16 residues. The CDR3 coding sequence is TGTGCCAGCAGCCTTGTTTCGAAGGGAAAGAACACTGAAGCTTTCTTT. Translation gives CASSLVSKGKNTEAFF.

This clonotype was seen ten or more times. The chain carries TRBV15 and TRBJ1-1, with no clear D. The CDR3 runs to 14 residues. The V gene's germline CDR1 is LNHNV and CDR2 YYDKDF (reference sequence). Trimming removed 3 bases from V and 0 bases from J, with 8 bases in between. The CDR3 DNA reads as TGTGCCACCAGCAGTGGAAGTATGAACACTGAAGCTTTCTTT. Its translation: CATSSGSMNTEAFF.

V and J are TRBV20-1 and TRBJ1-4; D possibly corresponds to TRBD1 (6 bases). Per germline, CDR1 DFQATT and CDR2 SNEGSKA (reference sequence). Trimming left V 7 bases short and J 9 bases short, with 18 bases between. This CDR3 is built from 13 residues. As DNA, the CDR3 is TGCAGTGTCAGGGGAAGGGGATCTAAAAAACTGTTTTTT. Translating gives CSVRGRGSKKLFF.

The genes are TRBV5-1 and TRBJ2-4, with D unresolved. V gave up 4 bases and J gave up 2 bases, with 10 bases separating them. The germline CDR1 and CDR2 sequences are SGHRS and YFSETQ. There are 14 residues in the CDR3. This CDR3 reads CASSRVTTKNIQYF. In DNA form, the CDR3 reads TGCGCCAGCAGCCGTGTGACGACCAAAAACATTCAGTACTTC.

The V call is TRBV11-2, the J call TRBJ2-7; 12 bases match TRBD1. The CDR3 runs to 14 residues. V was clipped by 5 bases and J by 6 bases; unmatched bases: 5. Germline values: CDR1 SGHAT, CDR2 FQNNGV. As DNA, the CDR3 is TGTGCCAGCAGCGCGGGACAGGGGGCGTTCGAGCAGTACTTC. Protein product: CASSAGQGAFEQYF.